This T cell receptor (beta chain) was captured by sequencing in a study of Ad26.COV2.S vaccination and SARS-CoV-2 variants (dated by TCRdb to the early 2020s). Notes on the research overall: Donors in the vaccine arm were drawn from COV1001, a phase I-IIa trial of Ad26.COV2.S in healthy adults that was multicentre, randomized, double-blind and placebo-controlled. Trial participants were randomized into five groups of five: low-dose or high-dose Ad26.COV2.S given once or twice, or placebo on both occasions. Investigators remained blinded to trial group allocation during experiments and outcome assessment. The TCR-sequenced set comprised around 32 samples: approximately 19 Ad26.COV2.S vaccine recipients, 5 placebo recipients and 8 SARS-CoV-2 convalescent individuals. Sequencing of the TCRbeta repertoire served to evaluate the specificity and breadth of SARS-CoV-2-reactive T cell receptors following Ad26.COV2.S vaccination. Ad26.COV2.S was administered intramuscularly at a dose of 5x10^10 or 1x10^11 viral particles, either as one shot or as two shots given 56 days apart.

This clone was observed many times. Its antigen has not been determined. No base quality values were provided; no much bigger clone lies one nucleotide off. Relative to germline, V is 6 bases shorter and J is 1 base shorter, with 9 bases between their ends. Reading the germline V gene gives CDR1 ENHRY and CDR2 SYGVKD. The CDR3 measures 13 amino acids from cysteine to phenylalanine. Only CDR3 DNA is held: 39 bases, read in frame from base 1. The immunoSEQ Assay was the method used to sequence TCRbeta CDR3 regions. After extraction, genomic DNA underwent amplification by bias-controlled multiplex PCR, followed by high-throughput sequencing. In the authors' own workflow: Collapsing and filtering of sequences were performed to quantify the absolute abundance of each unique TCRbeta CDR3 region. Usable DNA was measured by amplifying reference genes present in all nucleated cells, and TCRbeta template counts were normalized to that usable DNA to estimate T cell fraction. Repertoire TCRs were annotated as SARS-CoV-2-specific by exact matching of V gene, CDR3 amino acid sequence and J gene to a known reactive TCR set. MIRA supplied the reference SARS-CoV-2 TCR set, which was filtered for enrichment in COVID-19-positive ImmuneCODE repertoires so that public or cross-reactive TCRs were removed. Based on the MIRA antigens, annotated TCRs were further analysed at the level of specific ORF or position within ORF. Depth was the summed frequency of annotated unique rearrangements, while breadth was defined as annotated unique rearrangements over total unique productive rearrangements. Two-sided Wilcoxon rank-sum tests were used to compare TCR breadth between groups. TCRdb stores this immuneACCESS table with in-frame sequences only. Part of the clones is absent; in the studies checked, under half of the shortfall reflects unresolved V genes, and no reason is known for the rest. V and J calls and clone size are those listed in that table; D and trimming were worked out from the DNA. For this sample there are about 500,000 clones; 80% to 90% appear just once. 1.7% of the sample is in the top ten clones.

This specimen's treatment or condition label, per the study, means: around 19 received Ad26.COV2.S at low or high dose, single or two shots; about 5 received placebo; per-sample allocation not given. For vaccine and placebo recipients, repertoires were sequenced using samples collected on day 63 after the first injection. In Cohort 1b, roughly 25 adults aged 18-55 years were enrolled at a single site in Boston, USA, between 29 July and 7 August 2020. Ad26.COV2.S was a replication-incompetent adenovirus type 26 vector expressing a prefusion-stabilized SARS-CoV-2 spike protein from the original Wuhan strain. General study outcomes and caveats: Vaccine and placebo recipients had comparable non-spike TCR breadth, which fits with the vaccine containing only spike. It was noted by the authors that total T cell responses may have been underestimated by the TCR breadth and depth analyses. The study was not powered for comparison of responses between vaccine doses or regimens. Compared with placebo recipients, Ad26.COV2.S recipients showed higher spike-specific TCR breadth (P = 0.0014). After vaccination, substantial breadth of spike-specific CD8+ and CD4+ T cell responses was reported.

The sequences come from peripheral blood, collected in a trial of Ad26.COV2.S vaccine versus placebo. The source is a person between 18 and 65 years old who received the Ad26.COV2.S COVID-19 vaccine or a placebo. This chain joins TRBV10-3 to TRBJ1-2; the D gene lacks a confident call. The CDR3 amino acid sequence is: CAISLEINYGYTF. The DNA sequence follows: TGTGCCATCAGCCTAGAGATTAACTATGGCTACACCTTC.